The rows below give T cell receptor beta chains drawn from one sample of a study of PD-L1 blockade in urothelial cancer. Here immunoSEQ multiplex PCR was the method, and the copy in TCRdb shows in-frame clones only, minus some. The sample gives about 17,000 clones, approximately 86% of which show up once; under 6.5% is in the top ten. This sample comprised PBMCs, obtained around atezolizumab (anti-PD-L1) treatment. The source of these receptors is a man aged 50 to 60 with urothelial cancer. CDR3s include the opening cysteine and the closing phenylalanine or tryptophan. A D gene is named only where the DNA matches it firmly. Clone size is given for some rows only: seen once, a few or many times, or a class if the clone is expanded.

clone_size: .
v_call: TRBV21-1
d_call: .
j_call: TRBJ2-5
cdr3_nt: TGTGCCAGCAGCGCAATATGGGGACACACTCACTTC
cdr3_aa: CASSAIWGHTHF

clone_size: .
v_call: TRBV19
d_call: TRBD1
j_call: TRBJ2-7
cdr3_nt: TGTGCCAGTAGACCCCCCGGGACAGCCTACGAGCAGTACTTC
cdr3_aa: CASRPPGTAYEQYF

clone_size: .
v_call: TRBV6-5
d_call: TRBD1
j_call: TRBJ1-2
cdr3_nt: TGTGCCAGCAGTTACCGGGACAGGGGCGGCTACACCTTC
cdr3_aa: CASSYRDRGGYTF

clone_size: .
v_call: TRBV7-2
d_call: TRBD1
j_call: TRBJ1-3
cdr3_nt: TGTGCCAGCAGCTTAGCGGGGGACAGGGTGACTGGAAACACCATATATTTT
cdr3_aa: CASSLAGDRVTGNTIYF

clone_size: .
v_call: TRBV5-1
d_call: .
j_call: TRBJ2-3
cdr3_nt: TGCGCCAGCAGCTTGGGGACTGCCCTTGGCACAGATACGCAGTATTTT
cdr3_aa: CASSLGTALGTDTQYF

clone_size: .
v_call: TRBV5-1
d_call: TRBD2
j_call: TRBJ2-1
cdr3_nt: TGCGCCAGCAGCACCGGGACTAGATTATCGAAGGGCTACAATGAGCAGTTCTTC
cdr3_aa: CASSTGTRLSKGYNEQFF

clone_size: .
v_call: TRBV6-6
d_call: TRBD2
j_call: TRBJ2-5
cdr3_nt: TGTGCCAGCAGTTACGACGGACTAGCGGGGGCAGAGACCCAGTACTTC
cdr3_aa: CASSYDGLAGAETQYF

clone_size: once
v_call: TRBV9
d_call: TRBD2
j_call: TRBJ2-3
cdr3_nt: TGTGCCAGCAGCCCCAGCGAAACTAGCGGGGGTACGCAGTATTTT
cdr3_aa: CASSPSETSGGTQYF

clone_size: .
v_call: TRBV6-5
d_call: .
j_call: TRBJ1-1
cdr3_nt: TGTGCCAGCAGAGGGGCAACCCACACTGAAGCTTTCTTT
cdr3_aa: CASRGATHTEAFF

clone_size: .
v_call: TRBV6-5
d_call: .
j_call: TRBJ1-2
cdr3_nt: TGTGCCAGCAGTTACCAGGGCTATGGCTACACCTTC
cdr3_aa: CASSYQGYGYTF

clone_size: .
v_call: TRBV5-4
d_call: .
j_call: TRBJ2-5
cdr3_nt: TGTGCCAGCAGCTTGGGACAGAACCAAGAGACCCAGTACTTC
cdr3_aa: CASSLGQNQETQYF

clone_size: .
v_call: TRBV11-2
d_call: .
j_call: TRBJ2-3
cdr3_nt: TGTGCCAGCAGCTTAGATACGCGGGGCCCGAAACGGACAGATACGCAGTATTTT
cdr3_aa: CASSLDTRGPKRTDTQYF

clone_size: .
v_call: TRBV7-2
d_call: TRBD2
j_call: TRBJ2-7
cdr3_nt: TGTGCCAGCAGCTTAGCGAGCGGGGGGACCTACGAGCAGTACTTC
cdr3_aa: CASSLASGGTYEQYF

clone_size: .
v_call: TRBV18
d_call: TRBD1
j_call: TRBJ1-2
cdr3_nt: TGTGCCAGCTCACAAACGACAGGGGCGGGATATGGCTACACCTTC
cdr3_aa: CASSQTTGAGYGYTF

clone_size: once
v_call: TRBV7-8
d_call: TRBD2
j_call: TRBJ2-1
cdr3_nt: TGTGCCAGCAGCTTAGGGACTAGCGGGAGTTTCAACAATGAGCAGTTCTTC
cdr3_aa: CASSLGTSGSFNNEQFF

clone_size: .
v_call: TRBV7-3
d_call: .
j_call: TRBJ2-1
cdr3_nt: TGTGCCAGCAGCTTGGCCAGCGAGAATGAGCAGTTCTTC
cdr3_aa: CASSLASENEQFF

clone_size: once
v_call: TRBV19
d_call: .
j_call: TRBJ1-1
cdr3_nt: TGTGCCAGTAGTATCCCAAGGGGCACTGAAGCTTTCTTT
cdr3_aa: CASSIPRGTEAFF

clone_size: .
v_call: TRBV19
d_call: TRBD1
j_call: TRBJ2-2
cdr3_nt: TGTGCCAGTGGGGTGACAGGGCTGGCCGGGGAGCTGTTTTTT
cdr3_aa: CASGVTGLAGELFF

clone_size: few
v_call: TRBV11-3
d_call: TRBD1
j_call: TRBJ2-2
cdr3_nt: TGTGCCAGCAGCCGCCCCAGGGGGCGAGACACCGGGGAGCTGTTTTTT
cdr3_aa: CASSRPRGRDTGELFF

clone_size: .
v_call: TRBV5-1
d_call: TRBD2
j_call: TRBJ2-2
cdr3_nt: TGCGCCAGCAGCCCCCCTCTAGCGGGGAACACCGGGGAGCTGTTTTTT
cdr3_aa: CASSPPLAGNTGELFF

clone_size: .
v_call: TRBV29-1
d_call: TRBD1
j_call: TRBJ2-2
cdr3_nt: TGCAGCGTACGACAGACAGGGGGGGGCACCGGGGAGCTGTTTTTT
cdr3_aa: CSVRQTGGGTGELFF

clone_size: .
v_call: TRBV11-3
d_call: .
j_call: TRBJ2-2
cdr3_nt: TGTGCCAGCAGCGCCGGGACTGCGAACACCGGGGAGCTGTTTTTT
cdr3_aa: CASSAGTANTGELFF

clone_size: .
v_call: TRBV5-4
d_call: TRBD1
j_call: TRBJ1-2
cdr3_nt: TGTGCCAGCAGCACCCCGGGACAGGGGATAGCGGGAGGCTACACCTTC
cdr3_aa: CASSTPGQGIAGGYTF

clone_size: .
v_call: TRBV6-5
d_call: .
j_call: TRBJ1-2
cdr3_nt: TGTGCCAGCAGTTACCTGGGGCTGGATGGCTACACCTTC
cdr3_aa: CASSYLGLDGYTF

clone_size: once
v_call: TRBV9
d_call: TRBD2
j_call: TRBJ2-1
cdr3_nt: TGTGCCAGCAGCGTAGAAGAGCGGGAGATCTACAATGAGCAGTTCTTC
cdr3_aa: CASSVEEREIYNEQFF

clone_size: .
v_call: TRBV6-5
d_call: .
j_call: TRBJ1-2
cdr3_nt: TGTGCCAGCAGACCCAGGGCCAACTATGGCTACACCTTC
cdr3_aa: CASRPRANYGYTF

clone_size: .
v_call: TRBV6-6
d_call: TRBD2
j_call: TRBJ2-4
cdr3_nt: TGTGCCAGCAGTTACTCAATGGCTAGCGGGAGAGACATTCAGTACTTC
cdr3_aa: CASSYSMASGRDIQYF

clone_size: .
v_call: TRBV9
d_call: TRBD1
j_call: TRBJ1-2
cdr3_nt: TGTGCCAGCAGCCCACGGGACAGGGGGCGTTCGTTTTACTATGGCTACACCTTC
cdr3_aa: CASSPRDRGRSFYYGYTF

clone_size: few
v_call: TRBV10-2
d_call: .
j_call: TRBJ1-6
cdr3_nt: TGCGCCAGCAGTGAGCACGGTTCACCCCTCCACTTT
cdr3_aa: CASSEHGSPLHF

clone_size: .
v_call: TRBV7-9
d_call: .
j_call: TRBJ2-6
cdr3_nt: TGTGCCAGCGTAAAAGGGGCCCTCTCTGGGGCCAACGTCCTGACTTTC
cdr3_aa: CASVKGALSGANVLTF

clone_size: .
v_call: TRBV19
d_call: TRBD1
j_call: TRBJ1-5
cdr3_nt: TGTGCCAGTAGTGCGGGACAGGGCAATCAGCCCCAGCATTTT
cdr3_aa: CASSAGQGNQPQHF

clone_size: .
v_call: TRBV4-2
d_call: .
j_call: TRBJ2-5
cdr3_nt: TGTGCCAGCAGCCCCGACTTGGTAGCAGAGACCCAGTACTTC
cdr3_aa: CASSPDLVAETQYF

clone_size: .
v_call: TRBV30
d_call: .
j_call: TRBJ1-2
cdr3_nt: TGTGCCTGGAGTGTAGGTGGGGCGGGAGCCTATGGCTACACCTTC
cdr3_aa: CAWSVGGAGAYGYTF

clone_size: .
v_call: TRBV9
d_call: .
j_call: TRBJ2-3
cdr3_nt: TGTGCCAGCAGCGTAGGGGACTTGTCTACGCAGTATTTT
cdr3_aa: CASSVGDLSTQYF

clone_size: .
v_call: TRBV9
d_call: .
j_call: TRBJ2-2
cdr3_nt: TGTGCCAGCAGCGTAGCAGGGGAGGAGCTGTTTTTT
cdr3_aa: CASSVAGEELFF

clone_size: .
v_call: TRBV25-1
d_call: TRBD1
j_call: TRBJ2-1
cdr3_nt: TGTGCCAGCGCCGGGACAGGGGGTCACGATGAGCAGTTCTTC
cdr3_aa: CASAGTGGHDEQFF

clone_size: once
v_call: TRBV19
d_call: .
j_call: TRBJ2-7
cdr3_nt: TGTGCCAGTAGTAGGCAGGGCCCCTCCTACGAGCAGTACTTC
cdr3_aa: CASSRQGPSYEQYF

clone_size: .
v_call: TRBV5-1
d_call: TRBD2
j_call: TRBJ2-1
cdr3_nt: TGCGCCAGCAGCTTTCCGGGACTAGCGGGAGGGCCGCGAGGGAATGAGCAGTTCTTC
cdr3_aa: CASSFPGLAGGPRGNEQFF

clone_size: .
v_call: TRBV10-3
d_call: TRBD1
j_call: TRBJ1-2
cdr3_nt: TGTGCCATCAGAGACAAAAGGGACAGGGGGTCCGGCTACACCTTC
cdr3_aa: CAIRDKRDRGSGYTF

clone_size: .
v_call: TRBV10-3
d_call: TRBD1
j_call: TRBJ2-7
cdr3_nt: TGTGCCATCCGGACAGGGGCGAGCTACGAGCAGTACTTC
cdr3_aa: CAIRTGASYEQYF

clone_size: few
v_call: TRBV11-2
d_call: .
j_call: TRBJ2-7
cdr3_nt: TGTGCCAGCACCCTAGCCCTAGATCCGGGGGAGCAGTACTTC
cdr3_aa: CASTLALDPGEQYF